This TCR beta chain was identified in a study of blood T cell repertoires in COVID-19 (dated by TCRdb to the early 2020s). About the study as a whole: The collaborator samples originated in the United States, Italy and Spain and spanned the acute and convalescent phases of COVID-19. The prospective study material was composed of cDNA or gDNA derived from T cells, B-cell-depleted T cells, or PBMCs. The dataset comprised deeply sampled blood TCRbeta repertoires from subjects exposed to, actively infected with, or recovered from COVID-19. The repertoires were made available in a free public database intended to serve as a resource for research on the immune response to SARS-CoV-2. Samples were obtained from the ongoing ImmuneRACE study (first 160 participants) and from some 1,300 subjects provided by 6 global collaborators. Sample metadata almost always included a de-identified subject ID, COVID-19 status, age in years and sex. HLA class I and class II types, where available, came from metadata supplied by the sample provider rather than from assay-based typing. Overall study outcomes, separate from this receptor: The amount of clinical and demographic metadata varied by source and participant and was provided uncurated.

Notes on this clone: This clone's antigen is unknown. Base-call qualities are not available, and no considerably larger clone is one nucleotide away.

Whole blood was collected in K2EDTA tubes by collaborating institutions according to the institutions' own protocols. For TCRbeta analysis, collaborator samples were shipped as frozen whole blood, as isolated PBMCs, or as DNA extracted from either sample type. TCRbeta CDR3 regions were amplified from genomic DNA using the immunoSEQ Assay, a bias-controlled multiplex PCR. The authors' analysis ran thus. Within the assay, amplification of reference gene primers was used to estimate how many nucleated cells each sample contained. To quantify the absolute abundance of each unique TCRbeta CDR3 rearrangement, sequence reads were collapsed and filtered. Productive Simpson clonality was computed per sample as the square root of Simpson's diversity index over productive rearrangements. In TCRdb, the immuneACCESS table is reduced to in-frame sequences with V and J assigned. These tables do not hold every clone; where another copy was compared, an unresolved V gene accounts for under half, and the others remain unexplained. V, J and clone size derive from that table, while D and trimming were established from the DNA sequence. This sample has roughly 21,000 clones in its table, and about nine tenths of those were observed once. The ten largest clones add up to less than 15% of the sample.

Including cysteine and phenylalanine, the CDR3 has 16 amino acids. The kept DNA is CDR3 alone, 48 bases in frame from the first base. From V the trimming removes 5 bases and from J it removes 0 bases, while the gene matches leave 7 bases of the junction unaccounted for. The germline V gene encodes CDR1 KGHSH and CDR2 LQKENI. What was sequenced was peripheral blood. The sequence was collected from a woman older than 75 with active or convalescent COVID-19. This chain is built from TRBV18 and TRBJ1-5; TRBD1 aligns with 7 central bases. The bases are TGTGCCAGCTCAGGGGACAGCCAACCTAGCAATCAGCCCCAGCATTTT. Translated, this is CASSGDSQPSNQPQHF.